A selection of T cell receptor beta chains follows, all from one sample in a study of Graves' ophthalmopathy and Graves' hyperthyroidism. TCRdb re-analysed the multiplex PCR reads in MiXCR, keeping a single row per CDR3 protein. Of 200,000 to 250,000 distinct CDR3 sequences listed, just under 30% are singletons. The sample was peripheral blood. The receptors here all came from a man between 50 and 59 years old with Graves' ophthalmopathy. Both conserved end residues are part of each CDR3. A D gene is named only where the DNA matches it firmly. Size is omitted from some rows. Given values are once, few, many or a class for expanded clones.

j_gene	d_gene	v_gene	abundance	CDR3aa	CDR3nt
TRBJ2-2	TRBD2	TRBV11-2	few	CASSSPSGRINTGELFF	TGTGCCAGCAGCTCACCTAGCGGGAGAATCAACACTGGGGAGCTGTTTTTT
TRBJ1-1	TRBD1	TRBV15	.	CATSRGTGVATEAFF	TGTGCCACCAGCAGAGGGACAGGGGTTGCAACTGAAGCTTTCTTT
TRBJ2-2	TRBD2	TRBV11-2	many	CASSGERAGAGELFF	TGTGCCAGCAGCGGCGAGAGGGCGGGAGCCGGGGAGCTGTTTTTT
TRBJ1-2	TRBD1	TRBV15	.	CATSRSRDRAVGYTF	TGTGCCACCAGCAGATCAAGGGACAGGGCAGTTGGCTACACCTTC
TRBJ1-2	TRBD1	TRBV27	.	CASRKGTGIHGYTF	TGTGCCAGCCGAAAAGGGACAGGGATTCATGGCTACACCTTC
TRBJ1-1	TRBD1	TRBV29-1	many	CSAEDRGLTEAFF	TGCAGCGCCGAGGACAGGGGGCTAACTGAAGCTTTCTTT
TRBJ1-1	TRBD1	TRBV6-2/TRBV6-3	many	CASRDRGGYTEAFF	TGTGCCAGCAGAGACAGGGGGGGTTACACTGAAGCTTTCTTT
TRBJ1-5	TRBD1	TRBV6-1	many	CASSGQGYQPQHF	TGTGCCAGCAGCGGACAGGGCTACCAGCCCCAGCATTTT
TRBJ2-7	TRBD1	TRBV6-2/TRBV6-3	once	CASSYGQGANEQYF	TGTGCCAGCAGTTACGGACAGGGGGCCAACGAGCAGTACTTC
TRBJ2-5	TRBD2	TRBV20-1	many	CSASPSGETQYF	TGCAGTGCTAGTCCTAGCGGAGAGACCCAGTACTTC
TRBJ1-1	.	TRBV14	.	CASSQGRQRLTEAFF	TGTGCCAGCAGCCAAGGTAGACAGAGGTTGACTGAAGCTTTCTTT
TRBJ2-7	.	TRBV11-2	many	CASSSQGTGEQYF	TGTGCCAGCAGCTCACAGGGGACTGGCGAGCAGTACTTC
TRBJ1-1	.	TRBV20-1	many	CSASFLESVNTEAFF	TGCAGTGCTAGCTTTCTGGAGAGTGTGAACACTGAAGCTTTCTTT
TRBJ2-2	TRBD1	TRBV6-2/TRBV6-3	many	CASSYSFGQGAAGELFF	TGTGCCAGCAGTTACTCGTTTGGGCAGGGGGCGGCCGGGGAGCTGTTTTTT
TRBJ1-2	.	TRBV12-3/TRBV12-4	.	CASSFKDPGYTF	TGTGCCAGCAGTTTTAAGGACCCAGGCTACACCTTC
TRBJ2-3	.	TRBV28	many	CASESSTDTQYF	TGTGCCAGCGAGTCTAGCACAGATACGCAGTATTTT
TRBJ1-2	.	TRBV6-2/TRBV6-3	many	CASSYIESQGGYTF	TGTGCCAGCAGTTACATCGAGAGCCAGGGAGGCTACACCTTC
TRBJ2-2	TRBD2	TRBV28	many	CAIAILAGGSNTGELFF	TGTGCCATCGCAATTCTAGCGGGAGGATCGAACACCGGGGAGCTGTTTTTT
TRBJ2-5	TRBD1	TRBV27	many	CASSTGTEQETQYF	TGTGCCAGCAGTACCGGGACAGAGCAAGAGACCCAGTACTTC
TRBJ1-5	.	TRBV20-1	many	CSVKGLGISNQPQHF	TGCAGTGTAAAGGGTTTGGGGATTAGCAATCAGCCCCAGCATTTT
TRBJ2-2	.	TRBV19	many	CASSTTNRENTGELFF	TGTGCCAGTAGTACTACGAACAGGGAGAACACCGGGGAGCTGTTTTTT
TRBJ2-2	.	TRBV3-1	.	CASSQDPGGAGELFF	TGTGCCAGCAGCCAAGATCCTGGCGGGGCCGGGGAGCTGTTTTTT
TRBJ2-7	.	TRBV6-2/TRBV6-3	many	CASSSDSFYEQYF	TGTGCCAGCAGTTCGGACAGTTTCTACGAGCAGTACTTC
TRBJ1-2	.	TRBV6-2/TRBV6-3	few	CASSYGRLSPNYGYTF	TGTGCCAGCAGTTATGGACGATTAAGCCCTAACTATGGCTACACCTTC
TRBJ2-7	.	TRBV5-1	.	CASSYEGFENEQYF	TGCGCCAGCAGCTACGAGGGGTTTGAGAACGAGCAGTACTTC
TRBJ2-3	.	TRBV19	many	CASSGTGTTYTQYF	TGTGCCAGCTCCGGGACGGGCACGACATATACGCAGTATTTT
TRBJ1-2	.	TRBV6-9	many	CASQDRRSNYGYTF	TGTGCCAGCCAGGATAGGAGGTCTAACTATGGCTACACCTTC
TRBJ2-7	.	TRBV27	.	CASSFLGDEQYF	TGTGCCAGCAGTTTTTTGGGGGACGAGCAGTACTTC
TRBJ2-7	TRBD2	TRBV4-3	.	CASSQGTSGTYEQYF	TGCGCCAGCAGCCAGGGAACTAGCGGAACCTACGAGCAGTACTTC
TRBJ1-1	.	TRBV12-3/TRBV12-4	few	CASSYRGGARSTEAFF	TGTGCCAGCAGCTACCGGGGGGGGGCAAGGAGCACTGAAGCTTTCTTT
TRBJ1-5	.	TRBV27	many	CASSGRSNQPQHF	TGTGCCAGCAGTGGACGGAGCAATCAGCCCCAGCATTTT
TRBJ2-7	.	TRBV28	.	CASSILNLAFPSYEQYF	TGTGCCAGCAGTATACTGAACCTGGCGTTTCCGTCCTACGAGCAGTACTTC
TRBJ2-5	TRBD1	TRBV6-5	.	CASSSGTGGETQYF	TGTGCCAGCAGTTCTGGGACAGGGGGAGAGACCCAGTACTTC